A selection of T cell receptor beta chains follows, all from one sample in a study of blood T cell repertoires in COVID-19. Sequencing was performed with immunoSEQ multiplex PCR; in TCRdb, only in-frame clones are kept and a portion is missing. The profile shows about 200,000 clones, approximately 79% of them singletons. The source material was peripheral blood. The receptors were sampled from a human donor in a cohort sampled during active COVID-19. The CDR3 runs from the conserved cysteine through the conserved F or W. Each record gives: V gene, J gene, D gene, clone size, CDR3 DNA, CDR3 protein. A D gene is named only where the DNA matches it firmly. Rows give clone size only sometimes, using once, few, many, or a class for an expanded clone.

V gene: TRBV30; J gene: TRBJ2-7; D gene: NA; clone size: NA; CDR3 DNA: TGTGCCTGGAGTGGGAATCAGGGGATAGCTACCTACGAGCAGTACTTC; CDR3 protein: CAWSGNQGIATYEQYF
V gene: TRBV28; J gene: TRBJ1-2; D gene: NA; clone size: few; CDR3 DNA: TGTGCCAGCAGTTACCCCCTTGGGGGGTATGGCTACACCTTC; CDR3 protein: CASSYPLGGYGYTF
V gene: TRBV28; J gene: TRBJ1-2; D gene: NA; clone size: NA; CDR3 DNA: TGTGCCAGCGCCTCGGGAGGGTACGACTATGGCTACACCTTC; CDR3 protein: CASASGGYDYGYTF
V gene: TRBV19; J gene: TRBJ2-7; D gene: NA; clone size: once; CDR3 DNA: TGTGCCAGTAGTATTTTGGGGGCGTTCAACGAGCAGTACTTC; CDR3 protein: CASSILGAFNEQYF
V gene: TRBV6-5; J gene: TRBJ2-7; D gene: TRBD1; clone size: NA; CDR3 DNA: TGTGCCAGCAGTTACCCAACCGGACAGGGCCACGAGCAGTACTTC; CDR3 protein: CASSYPTGQGHEQYF
V gene: TRBV28; J gene: TRBJ1-1; D gene: NA; clone size: NA; CDR3 DNA: TGTGCCAGCAGTACTCTTAAGCCTGAAGCTTTCTTT; CDR3 protein: CASSTLKPEAFF
V gene: TRBV2; J gene: TRBJ2-5; D gene: NA; clone size: NA; CDR3 DNA: TGTGCCAGCATGTACAGGTTGAGCTACGAGACCCAGTACTTC; CDR3 protein: CASMYRLSYETQYF
V gene: TRBV7-9; J gene: TRBJ2-7; D gene: NA; clone size: NA; CDR3 DNA: TGTGCCAGCAGCCCCGCCCGTGAGGCCTCCTACGAGCAGTACTTC; CDR3 protein: CASSPAREASYEQYF
V gene: TRBV30; J gene: TRBJ1-2; D gene: TRBD1; clone size: once; CDR3 DNA: TGTGCCTGGAGGAGGGGACAGGGGGGTTTTGGCTACACCTTC; CDR3 protein: CAWRRGQGGFGYTF
V gene: TRBV7-2; J gene: TRBJ2-3; D gene: TRBD1; clone size: few; CDR3 DNA: TGTGCCAGCCTTCGGGACAGGGGGGATACGCAGTATTTT; CDR3 protein: CASLRDRGDTQYF
V gene: TRBV19; J gene: TRBJ1-1; D gene: TRBD1; clone size: NA; CDR3 DNA: TGTGCCAGTAGTATGGCAAGGGGGCTCAACACTGAAGCTTTCTTT; CDR3 protein: CASSMARGLNTEAFF
V gene: TRBV19; J gene: TRBJ2-3; D gene: NA; clone size: NA; CDR3 DNA: TGTGCCACTAGGATGACTAGCACAGATACGCAGTATTTT; CDR3 protein: CATRMTSTDTQYF
V gene: TRBV9; J gene: TRBJ2-1; D gene: NA; clone size: NA; CDR3 DNA: TGTGCCAGCAGCCTGGACGGGACCTACAATGAGCAGTTCTTC; CDR3 protein: CASSLDGTYNEQFF
V gene: TRBV5-1; J gene: TRBJ2-7; D gene: TRBD2; clone size: once; CDR3 DNA: TGCGCCAGCAGCTTGGGGGGGCTAGCGGGAGCCCTCGAGCAGTACTTC; CDR3 protein: CASSLGGLAGALEQYF
V gene: TRBV3-1/TRBV3-2; J gene: TRBJ2-7; D gene: NA; clone size: NA; CDR3 DNA: TGTGCCAGCAGCCAAGATCCCTTTCTAGGGGGGAGGGCCGCGGGGAGCTCCTACGAGCAGTACTTC; CDR3 protein: CASSQDPFLGGRAAGSSYEQYF
V gene: TRBV18; J gene: TRBJ1-2; D gene: NA; clone size: NA; CDR3 DNA: TGTGCCAGCTCACCACCGGAGAAACGAAACTATGGCTACACCTTC; CDR3 protein: CASSPPEKRNYGYTF
V gene: TRBV7-2; J gene: TRBJ2-7; D gene: TRBD2; clone size: NA; CDR3 DNA: TGTGCCAGCAGCTTAGCTAGCGGGTCCTTCTACGAGCAGTACTTC; CDR3 protein: CASSLASGSFYEQYF
V gene: TRBV28; J gene: TRBJ2-7; D gene: TRBD2; clone size: once; CDR3 DNA: TGTGCCAGCAGTTCCTGGACTAGCGGGAGTTACGAGCAGTACTTC; CDR3 protein: CASSSWTSGSYEQYF
V gene: TRBV4-3; J gene: TRBJ2-7; D gene: TRBD1; clone size: few; CDR3 DNA: TGCGCCAGCAGCCCGCGACAGGGGGCACACGAGCAGTACTTC; CDR3 protein: CASSPRQGAHEQYF
V gene: TRBV7-9; J gene: TRBJ2-3; D gene: TRBD2; clone size: NA; CDR3 DNA: TGTGCCAGCAGACCTAGCGGGTACACAGATACGCAGTATTTT; CDR3 protein: CASRPSGYTDTQYF
V gene: TRBV18; J gene: TRBJ1-2; D gene: NA; clone size: many; CDR3 DNA: TGTGCCAGCTCCCTCGCGGATAACTATGGCTACACCTTC; CDR3 protein: CASSLADNYGYTF
V gene: TRBV3-1/TRBV3-2; J gene: TRBJ2-1; D gene: TRBD2; clone size: NA; CDR3 DNA: TGTGCCAGCAGCCGGGAGACTAGCGGGAGGGCCCTCAATGAGCAGTTCTTC; CDR3 protein: CASSRETSGRALNEQFF
V gene: TRBV6-6; J gene: TRBJ2-1; D gene: TRBD2; clone size: once; CDR3 DNA: TGTGCCAGCAGTTACGCCGGACTAGCGGGAGCTGAGCAGTTCTTC; CDR3 protein: CASSYAGLAGAEQFF
V gene: TRBV7-9; J gene: TRBJ2-3; D gene: NA; clone size: few; CDR3 DNA: TGTGCCAGCAGCTTAGAGGGGAGCACAGATACGCAGTATTTT; CDR3 protein: CASSLEGSTDTQYF
V gene: TRBV11-2; J gene: TRBJ2-3; D gene: NA; clone size: NA; CDR3 DNA: TGTGCCAGCAGCTTAGATGTCCTCACAGATACGCAGTATTTT; CDR3 protein: CASSLDVLTDTQYF
V gene: TRBV6-5; J gene: TRBJ1-1; D gene: NA; clone size: NA; CDR3 DNA: TGTGCCAGCAGTATGGGACAGAACACTGAAGCTTTCTTT; CDR3 protein: CASSMGQNTEAFF
V gene: TRBV7-2; J gene: TRBJ2-3; D gene: NA; clone size: NA; CDR3 DNA: TGTGCCAGCAGCTTAGCGGCATTAGATACGCAGTATTTT; CDR3 protein: CASSLAALDTQYF
V gene: TRBV5-1; J gene: TRBJ2-7; D gene: NA; clone size: NA; CDR3 DNA: TGCGCCAGCAGCCCGCGACGGGACTCCTATTACGAGCAGTACTTC; CDR3 protein: CASSPRRDSYYEQYF
V gene: TRBV5-6; J gene: TRBJ1-2; D gene: TRBD1; clone size: NA; CDR3 DNA: TGTGCCAGCAGTTTGACAGGGGGCTTTGGCTACACCTTC; CDR3 protein: CASSLTGGFGYTF
V gene: TRBV19; J gene: TRBJ1-5; D gene: TRBD1; clone size: NA; CDR3 DNA: TGTGCCAGTAGTATCATGGGGACAGGGGTGTTCAGCAATCAGCCCCAGCATTTT; CDR3 protein: CASSIMGTGVFSNQPQHF
V gene: TRBV6-5; J gene: TRBJ2-7; D gene: TRBD2; clone size: NA; CDR3 DNA: TGTGCCAGCAGTTCCAGACTAGCGGGAGGGTACGAGCAGTACTTC; CDR3 protein: CASSSRLAGGYEQYF
V gene: TRBV19; J gene: TRBJ1-3; D gene: NA; clone size: NA; CDR3 DNA: TGTGCCAGTAGTATCGACATGTACTCTGGAAACACCATATATTTT; CDR3 protein: CASSIDMYSGNTIYF
V gene: TRBV6-5; J gene: TRBJ1-2; D gene: TRBD1; clone size: NA; CDR3 DNA: TGTGCCAGCAGTTACCGGGGACAGGGAGGTCATGGCTACACCTTC; CDR3 protein: CASSYRGQGGHGYTF
V gene: TRBV2; J gene: TRBJ2-7; D gene: NA; clone size: many; CDR3 DNA: TGTGCCAGCAGCCCTGGCGGGCAGTACTTC; CDR3 protein: CASSPGGQYF
V gene: TRBV12-3/TRBV12-4; J gene: TRBJ1-1; D gene: NA; clone size: NA; CDR3 DNA: TGTGCCAGCAGTTTACAGGCCGGCACGGAAGCTTTCTTT; CDR3 protein: CASSLQAGTEAFF
V gene: TRBV11-3; J gene: TRBJ1-1; D gene: TRBD1; clone size: NA; CDR3 DNA: TGTGCCAGCAGCCGGGGACAGGGGGCTGATGAAGCTTTCTTT; CDR3 protein: CASSRGQGADEAFF
V gene: TRBV30; J gene: TRBJ2-7; D gene: TRBD2; clone size: NA; CDR3 DNA: TGTGCCTGGTCGATAGCGGGAGGATGGTACGAGCAGTACTTC; CDR3 protein: CAWSIAGGWYEQYF
V gene: TRBV11-2; J gene: TRBJ2-3; D gene: TRBD1; clone size: NA; CDR3 DNA: TGTGCCAGCAGCCGGGGACAGGACGCCGGTGGTACGCAGTATTTT; CDR3 protein: CASSRGQDAGGTQYF
V gene: TRBV7-3; J gene: TRBJ2-7; D gene: TRBD2; clone size: once; CDR3 DNA: TGTGCCAGCAGCCCCCGGGGGGGTTCCTACGAGCAGTACTTC; CDR3 protein: CASSPRGGSYEQYF
V gene: TRBV7-8; J gene: TRBJ2-3; D gene: NA; clone size: NA; CDR3 DNA: TGTGCCAGCAGCTTAGGGGCGGGAACAGATACGCAGTATTTT; CDR3 protein: CASSLGAGTDTQYF
V gene: TRBV9; J gene: TRBJ2-1; D gene: TRBD2; clone size: NA; CDR3 DNA: TGTGCCAGCAGCCCTCGGGCTAGCGGGAGGGTCGGTGAGCAGTTCTTC; CDR3 protein: CASSPRASGRVGEQFF
V gene: TRBV11-2; J gene: TRBJ1-1; D gene: NA; clone size: NA; CDR3 DNA: TGTGCCAGCAGCCCTTCCGGGGGGAACACTGAAGCTTTCTTT; CDR3 protein: CASSPSGGNTEAFF
V gene: TRBV6-5; J gene: TRBJ2-7; D gene: TRBD1; clone size: NA; CDR3 DNA: TGTGCCAGCAGTCGGACAGGTACCTCCTACGAGCAGTACTTC; CDR3 protein: CASSRTGTSYEQYF
V gene: TRBV21-1; J gene: TRBJ2-7; D gene: NA; clone size: NA; CDR3 DNA: TGTGCCAGCAGCAAAGCGCTTTTCGGGGGGAGGGAGGGAGAGCAGTACTTC; CDR3 protein: CASSKALFGGREGEQYF